This section outlines one T cell receptor (beta chain) sequence together with its context. The antigen is unknown. These data are taken from a study of monozygotic twins with inflammatory bowel disease. Study findings and constraints: Some repertoire variability may stem from patients' differing immunosuppressive treatments.

The template switching step added UMIs that contained a 6-nucleotide sample barcode. From the 5' RACE reads, TCRdb lists one entry per CDR3 protein and no DNA. The table lists approximately 390,000 distinct CDR3 sequences, with 2% to 3% in the top ten. The CDR3 contains 15 residues. Per the germline V gene, CDR1 is LNHDA and CDR2 is SQIVND (reference sequence). Sample: blood. The clonotype comes from a human donor with ulcerative colitis or Crohn's disease, or a healthy co-twin of an affected twin (not recorded which). The chain combines TRBV19 with TRBJ1-2; no DNA is available, so the TRBD1 call from TCRdb remains unchecked. The CDR3 is CASEQGAQANYGYTF.